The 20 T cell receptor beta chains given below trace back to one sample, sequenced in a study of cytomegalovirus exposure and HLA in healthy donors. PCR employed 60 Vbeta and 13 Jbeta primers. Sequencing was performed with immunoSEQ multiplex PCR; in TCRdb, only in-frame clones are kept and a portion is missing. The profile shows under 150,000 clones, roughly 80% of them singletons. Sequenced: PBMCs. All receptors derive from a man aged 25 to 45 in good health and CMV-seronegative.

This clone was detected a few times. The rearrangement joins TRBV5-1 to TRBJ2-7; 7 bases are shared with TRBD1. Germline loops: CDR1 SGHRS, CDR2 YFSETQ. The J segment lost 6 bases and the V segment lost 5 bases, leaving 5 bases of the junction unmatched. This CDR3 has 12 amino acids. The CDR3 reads CASRTTGFEQYF. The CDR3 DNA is TGCGCCAGCAGAACGACAGGGTTCGAGCAGTACTTC.

DNA of the CDR3: TGTGCCTGGAGTGCCGGAAGGACAGGGAGGTACACCGGGGAGCTGTTTTTT. It is translated as CAWSAGRTGRYTGELFF. This chain uses TRBV30 with TRBJ2-2; 8 bases align to TRBD1. Trimming cost V 1 base and J 3 bases; bases outside gene matches: 10. This CDR3 region has 17 residues. Germline V gives CDR1 GTSNPN, CDR2 SVGIG (reference sequence).

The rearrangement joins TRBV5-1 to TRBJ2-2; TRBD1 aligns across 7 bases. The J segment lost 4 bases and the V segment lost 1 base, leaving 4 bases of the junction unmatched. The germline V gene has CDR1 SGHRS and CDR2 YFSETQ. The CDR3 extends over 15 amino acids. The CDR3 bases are TGCGCCAGCAGCTTGATGACAGGGAGCACCGGGGAGCTGTTTTTT. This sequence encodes CASSLMTGSTGELFF.

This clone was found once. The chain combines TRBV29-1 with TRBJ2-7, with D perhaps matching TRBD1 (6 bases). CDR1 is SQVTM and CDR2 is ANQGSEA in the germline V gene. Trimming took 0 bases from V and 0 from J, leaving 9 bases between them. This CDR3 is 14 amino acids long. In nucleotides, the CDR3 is TGCAGCGTTGAAGATCCAGGGGCCTCCTACGAGCAGTACTTC. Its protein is CSVEDPGASYEQYF.

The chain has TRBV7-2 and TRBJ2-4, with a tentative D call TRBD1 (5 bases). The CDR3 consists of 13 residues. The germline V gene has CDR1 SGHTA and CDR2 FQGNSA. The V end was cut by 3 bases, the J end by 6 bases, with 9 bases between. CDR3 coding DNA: TGTGCCAGCAGCTTTATAAGGGGAAACATTCAGTACTTC. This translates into CASSFIRGNIQYF. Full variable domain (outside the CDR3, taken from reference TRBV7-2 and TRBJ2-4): GAGVSQSPSNKVTEKGKDVELRCDPISGHTALYWYRQSLGQGLEFLIYFQGNSAPDKSGLPSDRFSAERTGGSVSTLTIQRTQQEDSAVYLCASSFIRGNIQYFGAGTRLSVL.

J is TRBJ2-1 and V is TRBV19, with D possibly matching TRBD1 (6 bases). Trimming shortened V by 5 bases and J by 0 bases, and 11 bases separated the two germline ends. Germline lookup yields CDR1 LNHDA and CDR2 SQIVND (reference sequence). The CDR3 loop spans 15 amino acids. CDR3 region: CASSPDRSSYNEQFF. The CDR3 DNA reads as TGTGCCAGTAGTCCCGACAGGAGCTCCTACAATGAGCAGTTCTTC.

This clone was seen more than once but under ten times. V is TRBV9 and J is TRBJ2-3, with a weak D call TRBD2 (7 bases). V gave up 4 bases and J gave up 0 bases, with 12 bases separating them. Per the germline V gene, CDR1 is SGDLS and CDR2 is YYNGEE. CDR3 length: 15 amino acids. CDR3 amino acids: CASSSEGGSTDTQYF. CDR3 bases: TGTGCCAGCAGCTCCGAGGGGGGGAGCACAGATACGCAGTATTTT.

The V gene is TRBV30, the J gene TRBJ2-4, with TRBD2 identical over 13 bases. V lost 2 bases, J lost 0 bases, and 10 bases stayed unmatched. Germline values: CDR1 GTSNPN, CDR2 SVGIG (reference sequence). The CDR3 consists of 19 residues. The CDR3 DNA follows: TGTGCCTGGAGTCCCGGGACTAGCGGGACTAATTTAGCCAAAAACATTCAGTACTTC. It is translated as CAWSPGTSGTNLAKNIQYF.

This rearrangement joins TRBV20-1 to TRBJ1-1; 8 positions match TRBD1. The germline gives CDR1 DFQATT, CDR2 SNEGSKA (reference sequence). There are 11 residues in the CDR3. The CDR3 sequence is CCLTGGTEAFF. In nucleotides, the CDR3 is TGCTGCCTCACAGGGGGCACTGAAGCTTTCTTT.

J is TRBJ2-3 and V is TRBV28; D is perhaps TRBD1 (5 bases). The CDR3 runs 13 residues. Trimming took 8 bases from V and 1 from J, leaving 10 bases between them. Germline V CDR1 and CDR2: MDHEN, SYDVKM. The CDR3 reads CASDETGTDTQYF. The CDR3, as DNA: TGTGCCAGCGACGAGACAGGCACAGATACGCAGTATTTT.

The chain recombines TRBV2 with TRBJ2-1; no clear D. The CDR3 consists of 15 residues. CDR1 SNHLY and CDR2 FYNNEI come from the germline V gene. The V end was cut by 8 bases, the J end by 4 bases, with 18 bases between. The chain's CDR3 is CASGLEAPKYNEQFF. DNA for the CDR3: TGTGCCAGCGGGTTAGAGGCCCCGAAATACAATGAGCAGTTCTTC.

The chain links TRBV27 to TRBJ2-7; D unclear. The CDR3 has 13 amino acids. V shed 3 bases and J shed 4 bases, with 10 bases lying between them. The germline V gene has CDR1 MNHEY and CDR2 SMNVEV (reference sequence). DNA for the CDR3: TGTGCCAGCAGTTTTACCCGGTCTTACGAGCAGTACTTC. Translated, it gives CASSFTRSYEQYF.

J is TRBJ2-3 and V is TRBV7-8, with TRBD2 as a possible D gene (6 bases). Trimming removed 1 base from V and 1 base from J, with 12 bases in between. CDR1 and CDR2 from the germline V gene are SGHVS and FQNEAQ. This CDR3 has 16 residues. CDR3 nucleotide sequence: TGTGCCAGCAGCTTAGGGCCTAGCGTGGGCACAGATACGCAGTATTTT. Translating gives CASSLGPSVGTDTQYF.

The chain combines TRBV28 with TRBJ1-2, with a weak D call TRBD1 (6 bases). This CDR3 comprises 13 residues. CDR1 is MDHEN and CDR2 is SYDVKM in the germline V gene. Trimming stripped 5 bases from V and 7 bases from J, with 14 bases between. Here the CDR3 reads CASSPRTVTGYTF. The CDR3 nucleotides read TGTGCCAGCAGTCCCCGGACAGTAACTGGCTACACCTTC.

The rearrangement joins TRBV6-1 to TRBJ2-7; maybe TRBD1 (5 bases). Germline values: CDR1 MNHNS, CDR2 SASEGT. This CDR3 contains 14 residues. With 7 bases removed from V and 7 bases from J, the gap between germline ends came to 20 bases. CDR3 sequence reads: CASILTLQGREQYF. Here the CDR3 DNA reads TGTGCCAGCATACTTACCCTCCAGGGTAGAGAGCAGTACTTC.

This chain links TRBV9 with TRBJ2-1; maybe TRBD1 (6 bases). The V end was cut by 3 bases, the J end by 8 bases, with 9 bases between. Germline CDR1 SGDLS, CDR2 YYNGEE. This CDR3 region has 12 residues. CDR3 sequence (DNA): TGTGCCAGCAGCGCACAGGGAGATGAGCAGTTCTTC. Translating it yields CASSAQGDEQFF.

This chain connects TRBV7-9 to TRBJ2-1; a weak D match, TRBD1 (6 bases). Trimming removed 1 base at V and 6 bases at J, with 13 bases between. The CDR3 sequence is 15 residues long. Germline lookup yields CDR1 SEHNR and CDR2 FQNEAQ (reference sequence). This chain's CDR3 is CASSLVRGLANEQFF. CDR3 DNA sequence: TGTGCCAGCAGCTTAGTCAGGGGCTTGGCCAATGAGCAGTTCTTC.

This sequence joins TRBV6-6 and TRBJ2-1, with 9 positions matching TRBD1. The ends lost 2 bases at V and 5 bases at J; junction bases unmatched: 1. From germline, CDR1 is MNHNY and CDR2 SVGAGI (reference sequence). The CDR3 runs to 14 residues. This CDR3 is CASSYRTGDNEQFF. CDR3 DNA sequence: TGTGCCAGCAGTTACCGGACAGGGGACAATGAGCAGTTCTTC.

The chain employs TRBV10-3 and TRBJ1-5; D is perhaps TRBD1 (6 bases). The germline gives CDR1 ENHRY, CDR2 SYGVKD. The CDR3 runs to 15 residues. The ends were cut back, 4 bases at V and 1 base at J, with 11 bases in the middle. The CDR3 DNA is TGTGCCATCAGTGGAAGCGACAGGAGCAATCAGCCCCAGCATTTT. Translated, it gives CAISGSDRSNQPQHF.

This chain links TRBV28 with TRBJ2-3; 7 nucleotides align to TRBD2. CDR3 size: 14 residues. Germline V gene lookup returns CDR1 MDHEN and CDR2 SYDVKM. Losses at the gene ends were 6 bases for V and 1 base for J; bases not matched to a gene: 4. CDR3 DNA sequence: TGTGCCAGCAGGACTAGCATTGGCACAGATACGCAGTATTTT. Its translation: CASRTSIGTDTQYF. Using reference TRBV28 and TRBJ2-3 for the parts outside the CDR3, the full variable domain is DVKVTQSSRYLVKRTGEKVFLECVQDMDHENMFWYRQDPGLGLRLIYFSYDVKMKEKGDIPEGYSVSREKKERFSLILESASTNQTSMYLCASRTSIGTDTQYFGPGTRLTVL.